This TCR beta chain was obtained from a study of identical twins. TCRdb re-derived calls from the 5' RACE reads in MiXCR, one entry per CDR3 protein. The sample includes some 570,000 distinct CDR3 sequences, approximately 20% of them seen just once. Deletions cut 6 bases from V and 3 bases from J, with 9 bases between. The CDR3 is made up of 13 amino acids. The germline V gene encodes CDR1 DFQATT and CDR2 SNEGSKA (reference sequence). Separately, the same data were catalogued under a study of yellow fever vaccine responses in identical twins.

The chain is built from TRBV20-1 and TRBJ2-6; weak D call: TRBD2 (6 bases). What was sequenced was CD4+ T cells sorted from blood. The TCR originated in a woman under 30 in good health. CDR3 in amino acids: CSARGNGANVLTF. The CDR3 region has the DNA TGCAGTGCCCGGGGGAATGGGGCCAACGTCCTGACTTTC.